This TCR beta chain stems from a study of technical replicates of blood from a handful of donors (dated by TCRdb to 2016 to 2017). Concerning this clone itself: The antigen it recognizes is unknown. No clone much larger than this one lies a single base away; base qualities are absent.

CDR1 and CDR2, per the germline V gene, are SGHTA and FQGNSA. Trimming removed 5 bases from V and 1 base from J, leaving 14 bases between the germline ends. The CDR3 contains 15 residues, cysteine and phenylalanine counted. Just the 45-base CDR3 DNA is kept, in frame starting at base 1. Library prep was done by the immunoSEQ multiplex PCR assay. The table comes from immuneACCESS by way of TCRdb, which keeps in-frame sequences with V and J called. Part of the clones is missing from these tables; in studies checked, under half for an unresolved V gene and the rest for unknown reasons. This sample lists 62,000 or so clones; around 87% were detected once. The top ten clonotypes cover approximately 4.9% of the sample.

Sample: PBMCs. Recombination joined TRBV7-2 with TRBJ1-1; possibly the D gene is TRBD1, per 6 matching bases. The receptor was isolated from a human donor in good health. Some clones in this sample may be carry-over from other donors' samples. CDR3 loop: CASSQQGHTNTEAFF. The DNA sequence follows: TGTGCCAGCAGCCAACAGGGACACACGAACACTGAAGCTTTCTTT.